This TCR beta chain was sequenced in a study of identical twins. TCRdb re-called the 5' RACE reads through MiXCR, storing one row per CDR3 protein. This table holds fewer than 250,000 distinct CDR3 sequences, 9.4% found once. This clonotype was detected a few times. The J segment lost 8 bases and the V segment lost 0 bases, leaving 4 bases of the junction unmatched. The CDR3 is 14 residues long. Germline assignment: CDR1 SGHRS and CDR2 YFSETQ. Sequenced input: memory (CD45RO+) T cells sorted from blood. The TCR was taken from a woman aged 18-35 years in good health. The J gene is TRBJ2-3, the V gene TRBV5-1, with TRBD2 matching 9 bases. CDR3 nucleotide sequence: TGCGCCAGCAGCTTGGACCTAGCGGGGCCTACGCAGTATTTT. Its translation is CASSLDLAGPTQYF.